This is a list of T cell receptor beta chains from one sample in a study of CXCR3-negative and CXCR3-positive naive CD8 T cells. TCRdb re-called the 5' RACE reads; one entry per CDR3 protein, DNA not given. This sample's table has 46,000 or so distinct CDR3 sequences. The sample was naive CXCR3- CD8+ T cells from blood. The receptor source for this set is a human donor in good health. Some clones in this sample may be carry-over from other donors' samples. CDR3s include the opening cysteine and the closing phenylalanine or tryptophan.

V gene	J gene	CDR3 protein
TRBV12-3/TRBV12-4	TRBJ2-7	CASTSGLQGVYEQYF
TRBV20-1	TRBJ2-3	CSARGLRDRASTQYF
TRBV5-4	TRBJ2-5	CASSWTSGQETQYF
TRBV28	TRBJ1-6	CATRTPGSYNSPLHF
TRBV4-2	TRBJ1-2	CASRPDRVTYGYTF
TRBV19	TRBJ2-3	CASSPPTDTQYF
TRBV20-1	TRBJ1-3	CSARDPQTGNTIYF
TRBV11-2	TRBJ2-3	CASSFRGRGFDTQYF
TRBV28	TRBJ2-3	CASRGLATDTQYF
TRBV3-1	TRBJ1-1	CASSQGSGTRTQAFF
TRBV4-2	TRBJ1-1	CASSQEGAGGTEAFF
TRBV7-9	TRBJ2-5	CASSSPRDPQETQYF
TRBV7-9	TRBJ2-1	CASSLKQGETYNEQFF
TRBV28	TRBJ1-1	CASSFQQDLMNTEAFF
TRBV6-2/TRBV6-3	TRBJ1-5	CASSSGTDSYSNQPQHF
TRBV28	TRBJ2-7	CASSPTSGRSYEQYF
TRBV4-3	TRBJ2-5	CASSTSRTSGVETQYF
TRBV15	TRBJ2-1	CATRLGGSSYNEQFF
TRBV28	TRBJ1-2	CASSLRFGTGGSITNYGYTF
TRBV27	TRBJ2-1	CASSLSGEQFF
TRBV29-1	TRBJ1-1	CSVVHTNTEAFF
TRBV28	TRBJ1-1	CASSPLDTEAFF
TRBV3-1	TRBJ2-3	CASSQEPPRSTEDTQYF
TRBV28	TRBJ2-4	CASSSSSRDRGDIQYF
TRBV29-1	TRBJ2-5	CSAAGGLQETQYF
TRBV14	TRBJ2-2	CASSPGTGELFF
TRBV20-1	TRBJ2-1	CSARPPAEYNEQFF
TRBV7-6	TRBJ1-1	CASSLAGRGTTEAFF
TRBV14	TRBJ2-1	CASSHGLFNEQFF
TRBV12-3/TRBV12-4	TRBJ1-5	CASSAPRGPAANQPQHF
TRBV5-1	TRBJ1-1	CASSPGWGDYSEAFF
TRBV29-1	TRBJ2-1	CSHGAGGNEQFF
TRBV11-3	TRBJ2-3	CASSFTQQSFTDTQYF
TRBV12-3/TRBV12-4	TRBJ2-1	CASSHSGEQFF